What follows are 6 T cell receptor beta chains derived from one specimen sequenced in a study of blood T cell repertoires in COVID-19. Repertoires were generated with immunoSEQ multiplex PCR, while TCRdb's copy carries only in-frame clones and drops some. The sample has 80,000 to 100,000 clones, about 89% seen once. The sequenced material came from peripheral blood. The receptors were sampled from a human donor in a cohort sampled during active COVID-19.

The chain is built from TRBV29-1 and TRBJ2-7, with 11 bases lining up with TRBD1. This CDR3 spans 13 amino acids. J lost 5 bases, V lost 4 bases, and 4 bases had no gene match. The germline V gene encodes CDR1 SQVTM and CDR2 ANQGSEA. The CDR3 spells CSVAGQGVHEQYF. The CDR3 coding sequence is TGCAGCGTTGCGGGACAGGGGGTCCACGAGCAGTACTTC.

The chain combines TRBV24-1 with TRBJ2-1; maybe TRBD2 (5 bases). Trimming pared 1 base from V and 7 bases from J, leaving 16 bases between. The CDR3 loop spans 16 amino acids. CDR1 and CDR2 (germline): KGHDR, SFDVKD. DNA for the CDR3: TGTGCCACCAGTGATTTTCCTGGGCCCAGCGGAAATGAGCAGTTCTTC. This codes for CATSDFPGPSGNEQFF.

The DNA of the CDR3 is TGTGCCAGCAGTTTGCCTAGCGGAAACAATGAGCAGTTCTTC. This codes for CASSLPSGNNEQFF. This rearrangement joins TRBV28 to TRBJ2-1, with TRBD2 matching over 7 bases. The CDR3 has 14 residues. The junction had 4 bases not matched to a gene; V was cut back by 3 bases and J by 5 bases. The V gene's germline CDR1 is MDHEN and CDR2 SYDVKM.

The rearrangement joins TRBV27 to TRBJ2-2; D unresolved. This CDR3 spans 15 amino acids. The V gene's germline CDR1 is MNHEY and CDR2 SMNVEV (reference sequence). Deletions cut 1 base from V and 4 bases from J, with 10 bases between. CDR3 residues: CASSLLRMGTGELFF. For the CDR3, the DNA is TGTGCCAGCAGTTTATTGCGGATGGGCACCGGGGAGCTGTTTTTT.

The genes are TRBV5-4 and TRBJ1-4, with D possibly TRBD1 on 5 matching bases. This CDR3 has 15 residues. The V and J ends lost 1 base and 6 bases respectively, with 13 bases between them. CDR1 is SGHNT, CDR2 YYREEE, per germline (reference sequence). The CDR3: CASSLKRGGDEKLFF. The DNA of the CDR3 is TGTGCCAGCAGCTTGAAGAGAGGAGGGGATGAAAAACTGTTTTTT.

The chain employs TRBV7-2 and TRBJ2-7; a possible D gene is TRBD2 (6 bases). The CDR3 sequence is 13 residues long. V lost 3 bases, J lost 1 base, and 7 bases lay in between. Germline V gene sequence: CDR1 SGHTA, CDR2 FQGNSA. The CDR3 loop reads CASSFGGSYEQYF. CDR3 nucleotide sequence: TGTGCCAGCAGCTTCGGGGGATCCTACGAGCAGTACTTC.